This T cell receptor (beta chain) was found in a study of blood T cell repertoires in COVID-19. Across the study: PBMCs, B-cell-depleted T cells, or T cells were the source of the cDNA or gDNA that made up the material.

V was shortened by 5 bases and J by 5 bases, with 15 bases between the two germline ends. The CDR3 has 15 amino acids. CDR1 and CDR2 (germline): MNHEY, SMNVEV (reference sequence). Authors' processing steps: Reference gene primers were amplified, and this amplification served to estimate nucleated cell counts. The repertoire was sequenced with immunoSEQ multiplex PCR; TCRdb's copy has only in-frame clones and lacks some. V, J and clone size reflect that table, while D and trimming were determined from the DNA. The sample yields about 280,000 clones, about 86% seen once. V is TRBV27 and J is TRBJ2-2; D unclear. The receptor comes from a woman aged 30 to 39 who had recovered from COVID-19. Input material: peripheral blood. CDR3: CASSPSVMETGELFF. DNA for the CDR3: TGTGCCAGCAGTCCCTCGGTCATGGAGACCGGGGAGCTGTTTTTT.